Given below is one T cell receptor (beta chain) in context. Its antigen is not identified. Libraries were prepared by immunoSEQ multiplex PCR; TCRdb keeps only in-frame clonotypes and omits some of them. The sample lists under 4,000 clones, roughly nine tenths occurring once. These data come from a study of ipilimumab plus nivolumab after autologous stem cell transplantation. Study summary: Myeloma cases were transplant-naive high-risk or relapsed within 3 years post first autologous transplant. Study-level points and caveats: The authors say TCR, Treg and microbiome findings warrant further study.

This CDR3 contains 19 residues. The germline V gene has CDR1 SGHNT and CDR2 YENEEA. Germline trimming cut 5 bases from V and 1 base from J; bases unmatched to any gene: 13. Starting 14 to 28 days after autologous transplant, ipilimumab 1 mg/kg was given. The material sequenced was PBMCs, taken in a trial of ipilimumab plus nivolumab as post-transplant consolidation. The receptor comes from a male donor with multiple myeloma. The chain combines TRBV11-3 with TRBJ2-3, with 12 bases lining up with TRBD2. CDR3: CASSPIGLAGLTRTDTQYF. CDR3 sequence (DNA): TGTGCCAGCAGCCCAATCGGACTAGCGGGGCTAACCCGCACAGATACGCAGTATTTT.